Listed below are T cell receptor beta chains from one sample, sequenced in a study of regulatory T cells in long-lasting Graves disease. TCRdb re-called the multiplex PCR reads through MiXCR, storing one row per CDR3 protein. The repertoire holds a few hundred thousand distinct CDR3 sequences, with less than 25% as singletons. The source material was peripheral blood mononuclear cells (PBMCs), sampled when the disease was refractory, from a patient treated with antithyroid drugs. These TCRs come from a female donor with Graves disease. The conserved cysteine and the conserved F or W are not part of the CDR3 here.

length | J | V | CDR3
12 | TRBJ1-2 | TRBV5-1 | ASRAPGLGYGYT
12 | TRBJ2-2 | TRBV28 | ASSSTSLLGELF
16 | TRBJ2-2 | TRBV7-2 | ASSTIAGGPRGTGELF
13 | TRBJ2-5 | TRBV6-2/TRBV6-3 | ASSPSGGRQETQY
15 | TRBJ2-7 | TRBV28 | ASSLWRASYQTYEQY
14 | TRBJ2-7 | TRBV3-1 | ASRLGLAGGSYEQY
12 | TRBJ1-1 | TRBV12-3/TRBV12-4 | ASSMDTPNTEAF
13 | TRBJ1-5 | TRBV5-1 | ASSLGTLSNQPQH
10 | TRBJ2-5 | TRBV20-1 | SATGPQETQY
12 | TRBJ2-5 | TRBV29-1 | SVEVDPGGETQY
13 | TRBJ2-5 | TRBV6-2/TRBV6-3 | ASSKFQTAQETQY
13 | TRBJ2-5 | TRBV5-1 | ASKVPAGEGETQY
13 | TRBJ2-2 | TRBV24-1 | ATSDLNRDTGELF
13 | TRBJ2-7 | TRBV28 | ASEGDRSRIYEQY
14 | TRBJ1-2 | TRBV7-2 | ASSLDRATGGYGYT
13 | TRBJ1-2 | TRBV5-1 | ASSLGDRGNYGYT
13 | TRBJ1-4 | TRBV28 | ASSLGGPTNEKLF
12 | TRBJ1-5 | TRBV7-2 | ASSFLGEGQPQH
13 | TRBJ1-1 | TRBV7-2 | ASSLGGAGATEAF
14 | TRBJ2-5 | TRBV28 | ASRGLAGVFEETQY
11 | TRBJ1-5 | TRBV20-1 | SANLGVNQPQH
13 | TRBJ2-3 | TRBV27 | ASSLFLASTDTQY
12 | TRBJ1-1 | TRBV18 | ASSPQGSNTEAF
17 | TRBJ1-1 | TRBV7-9 | ASSLAVLDRGRMDTEAF
12 | TRBJ1-5 | TRBV19 | ASSPGTVNQPQH
13 | TRBJ2-5 | TRBV12-3/TRBV12-4 | ASSPDGSVRETQY
12 | TRBJ1-5 | TRBV20-1 | SASRGSSHQPQH
14 | TRBJ2-1 | TRBV2 | ASSVEGLEAYNEQF
11 | TRBJ2-7 | TRBV7-8 | ASSSGQANEQY
14 | . | TRBV6-1 | ASSVAPGQGIDEQF
14 | TRBJ1-4 | TRBV28 | ASSLGVSRSDEKLF
15 | TRBJ2-7 | TRBV6-1 | ASRRGSGSVLSYEQY
11 | TRBJ1-2 | TRBV7-9 | ASSQDRSYGYT
11 | TRBJ2-7 | TRBV15 | ATSRSGAYEQY
13 | TRBJ2-2 | TRBV5-5 | ASSSFGADTGELF
13 | TRBJ2-7 | TRBV2 | ASSVSPKAPYEQY
12 | TRBJ2-5 | TRBV5-4 | ASILDAREETQY
12 | TRBJ1-6 | TRBV30 | AWSATGYNSPLH
22 | TRBJ1-4 | TRBV2 | ASSEALGREGTVFANSRNEKLF
14 | TRBJ2-2 | TRBV6-1 | ASNLGLATFTGELF
16 | TRBJ2-5 | TRBV12-3/TRBV12-4 | ASSHLPVGTSGSETQY
13 | TRBJ1-6 | TRBV5-1 | ASRADISYNSPLH
11 | TRBJ2-5 | TRBV10-3 | AISGGSKETQY
12 | TRBJ2-6 | TRBV12-3/TRBV12-4 | ASPLGSGANVLT
14 | TRBJ2-5 | TRBV5-6 | ASSLALTGMGETQY
13 | TRBJ2-5 | TRBV12-3/TRBV12-4 | ASSSHGHPEYGQY
12 | TRBJ2-3 | TRBV20-1 | SARVTGGKSTQY
8 | TRBJ2-7 | TRBV20-1 | SASTLEQY
12 | TRBJ2-7 | TRBV28 | ASSRPGTGFEQY
9 | TRBJ2-7 | TRBV28 | ASTSQGARN
15 | TRBJ1-5 | TRBV2 | ASAKGQGVNSNQPQH
13 | TRBJ1-5 | TRBV2 | ASSGAVGQGQPQH
12 | TRBJ2-7 | TRBV15 | ATSREAGVYEQY